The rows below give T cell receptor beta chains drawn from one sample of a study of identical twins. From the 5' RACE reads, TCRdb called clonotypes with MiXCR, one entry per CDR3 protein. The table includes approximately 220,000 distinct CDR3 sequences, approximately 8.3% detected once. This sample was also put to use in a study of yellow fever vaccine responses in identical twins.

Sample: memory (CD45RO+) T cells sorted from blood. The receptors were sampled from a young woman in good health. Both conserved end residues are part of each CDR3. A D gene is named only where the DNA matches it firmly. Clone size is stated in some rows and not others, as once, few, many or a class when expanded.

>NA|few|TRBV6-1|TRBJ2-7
CASSFGLAYEQYF
TGTGCCAGCAGTTTCGGGCTAGCCTACGAGCAGTACTTC
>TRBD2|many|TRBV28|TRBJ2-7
CASTTLGSGGPTYEQYF
TGTGCCAGCACCACCTTGGGCAGCGGGGGACCCACCTACGAGCAGTACTTC
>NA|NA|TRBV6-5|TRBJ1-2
CASRLGGGFYGYTF
TGTGCCAGCAGATTAGGTGGGGGCTTCTATGGCTACACCTTC
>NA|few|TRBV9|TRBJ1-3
CASSAVLRPGNTIYF
TGTGCCAGCAGCGCCGTCCTCCGCCCTGGTAACACCATATATTTT
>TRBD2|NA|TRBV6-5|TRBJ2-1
CASSYGGRAREQFF
TGTGCCAGCAGTTATGGCGGGAGGGCCAGAGAGCAGTTCTTC
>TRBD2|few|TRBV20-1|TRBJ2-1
CSARASGGFWSYNEQFF
TGCAGTGCTAGAGCTAGCGGGGGGTTCTGGTCCTACAATGAGCAGTTCTTC
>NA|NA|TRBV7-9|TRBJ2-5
CASSLEGHFQETQYF
TGTGCCAGCAGCTTAGAAGGACATTTCCAAGAGACCCAGTACTTC
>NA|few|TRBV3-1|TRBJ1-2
CASSQGGTYGYTF
TGTGCCAGCAGCCAAGGGGGCACCTATGGCTACACCTTC
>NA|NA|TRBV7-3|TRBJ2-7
CASSRDNSYEQYF
TGTGCCAGCAGCCGGGACAACTCCTACGAGCAGTACTTC
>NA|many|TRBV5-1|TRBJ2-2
CASSLDPNTGELFF
TGCGCCAGCAGCTTGGACCCGAACACCGGGGAGCTGTTTTTT
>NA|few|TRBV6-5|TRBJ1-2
CASSYSVQVGYTF
TGTGCCAGCAGTTACTCAGTACAAGTTGGCTACACCTTC
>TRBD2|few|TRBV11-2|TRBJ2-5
CASSLGASGGPQETQYF
TGTGCCAGCAGCTTAGGAGCTAGCGGGGGACCCCAAGAGACCCAGTACTTC
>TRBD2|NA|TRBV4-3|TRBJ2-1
CASSQDWEGLGNEQFF
TGCGCCAGCAGCCAAGATTGGGAGGGCCTTGGGAATGAGCAGTTCTTC
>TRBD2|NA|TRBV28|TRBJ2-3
CASSFATGTSDTDTQYF
TGTGCCAGCAGTTTCGCAACCGGGACTAGCGACACAGATACGCAGTATTTT
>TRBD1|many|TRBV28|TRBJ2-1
CASSLATQGRNEQFF
TGTGCCAGCAGTTTAGCAACACAGGGGCGCAATGAGCAGTTCTTC
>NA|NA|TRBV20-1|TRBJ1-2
CSARIRWAGDYGYTF
TGCAGTGCTAGAATTCGGTGGGCAGGGGACTATGGCTACACCTTC
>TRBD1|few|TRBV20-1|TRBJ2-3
CIFRDRGTDTQYF
TGCATATTCCGAGACAGGGGCACAGATACGCAGTATTTT
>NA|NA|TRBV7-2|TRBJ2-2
CASSPPSATGELFF
TGTGCCAGCAGCCCGCCTTCGGCCACCGGGGAGCTGTTTTTT
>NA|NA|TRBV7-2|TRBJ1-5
CASSLQDNQPQHF
TGTGCCAGCAGCTTACAGGACAATCAGCCCCAGCATTTT
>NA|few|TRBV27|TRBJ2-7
CARAQRVPSYEQYF
TGTGCCAGAGCCCAGAGGGTCCCCTCCTACGAGCAGTACTTC
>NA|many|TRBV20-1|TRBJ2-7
CSASDITNEQYF
TGCAGTGCTAGTGACATCACGAACGAGCAGTACTTC
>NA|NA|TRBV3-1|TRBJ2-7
CASSLWEGANEQYF
TGTGCCAGCAGCCTATGGGAGGGGGCAAACGAGCAGTACTTC
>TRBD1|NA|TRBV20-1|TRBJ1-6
CSARSGRGDSPLHF
TGCAGTGCTAGATCTGGCAGGGGGGATTCACCCCTCCACTTT
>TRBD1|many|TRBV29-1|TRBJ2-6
CSVGEQGNPRSGANVLTF
TGCAGCGTTGGTGAACAGGGGAATCCCCGCTCTGGGGCCAACGTCCTGACTTTC
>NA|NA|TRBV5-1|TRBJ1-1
CASSPSIGSTEAFF
TGCGCCAGCAGCCCCTCCATAGGGAGCACTGAAGCTTTCTTT
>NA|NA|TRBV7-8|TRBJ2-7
CASSLSPGEQYF
TGTGCCAGCAGCTTATCGCCGGGCGAGCAGTACTTC
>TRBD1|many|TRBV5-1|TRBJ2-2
CATSPGTGGNTGELFF
TGCGCCACCTCACCAGGGACAGGGGGGAACACCGGGGAGCTGTTTTTT
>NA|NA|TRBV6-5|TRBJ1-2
CASSSWGGAGGYTF
TGTGCCAGCAGTTCCTGGGGCGGGGCCGGGGGCTACACCTTC
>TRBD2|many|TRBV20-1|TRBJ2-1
CSAREIGGVNEQFF
TGCAGTGCTAGAGAAATTGGGGGGGTTAATGAGCAGTTCTTC
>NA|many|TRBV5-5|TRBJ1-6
CASLEGRGGSPLHF
TGTGCCAGTCTCGAGGGCAGGGGAGGGTCACCCCTCCACTTT